This TCR beta chain was documented in a study of blood T cell repertoires in COVID-19. As for the study in general: The United States, Italy and Spain were the sources of the acute and convalescent COVID-19 samples. The cDNA or gDNA used as material had been derived from T cells, B-cell-depleted T cells, or PBMCs.

The CDR3 runs 14 residues. With 5 bases clipped from V and 3 bases from J, the junction kept 4 bases outside the gene matches. Germline assignment: CDR1 SGHVS and CDR2 FNYEAQ. Original methodology: Reference gene primer amplification gave nucleated cell count estimates. The table came from immunoSEQ multiplex PCR; TCRdb's copy has only in-frame clones and leaves some out. V and J calls and clone size are given by that table; D and trimming were obtained from the DNA. The table records around 35,000 clones, around 86% of them present only once. This clonotype was sampled from a human donor in a cohort sampled during active COVID-19. The specimen sequenced was peripheral blood. J is TRBJ2-3 and V is TRBV7-6, with 8 bases matching TRBD1. The CDR3 bases are TGTGCCAGCAGCCAGACAGGGGTGACAGATACGCAGTATTTT. This sequence encodes CASSQTGVTDTQYF.